This TCR beta chain was profiled in a study of shared clonotypes between healthy human individuals. V shed 4 bases and J shed 8 bases, with 7 bases lying between them. Germline-derived CDR1 and CDR2 are WNHNN and SYGVQD (reference sequence). The CDR3 is 11 amino acids. Clones were read by immunoSEQ multiplex PCR, and TCRdb kept only the in-frame ones, dropping some. The sample lists approximately 2.5 million clones, around 94% occurring once. The sequence was collected from a man between 18 and 29 years old in good health. The sequenced material came from naive CD4+ T cells sorted from blood. The subset is: CD45RA+ positively selected. The chain uses TRBV10-1 and TRBJ2-3; D gene uncertain. The DNA for the CDR3 is TGCGCCAGCAGTGGAGGTGGTACGCAGTATTTT. Protein product: CASSGGGTQYF.